This section outlines one T cell receptor beta chain sequence together with its context. The sample is drawn from a study of blood T cell repertoires in COVID-19. Study overall: Samples taken during acute and convalescent COVID-19 were collected in the United States, Italy and Spain.

Germline V CDR1 and CDR2: SGHNT, YYREEE (reference sequence). The CDR3 sequence is 16 residues long. Trimming removed 2 bases from V and 2 bases from J; junction bases left unmatched: 4. Measured with immunoSEQ multiplex PCR; TCRdb has only the in-frame clones, and not every one. The sample shows around 220,000 clones, under 85% of them seen only once. The receptor was isolated from an elderly woman with COVID-19, enrolled during active disease. The source material was peripheral blood. J is TRBJ2-6 and V is TRBV5-4; 7 bases agree with TRBD1. CDR3 coding DNA: TGTGCCAGCAGCTTAATAACAGGGGCTGGGGCCAACGTCCTGACTTTC. This codes for CASSLITGAGANVLTF.